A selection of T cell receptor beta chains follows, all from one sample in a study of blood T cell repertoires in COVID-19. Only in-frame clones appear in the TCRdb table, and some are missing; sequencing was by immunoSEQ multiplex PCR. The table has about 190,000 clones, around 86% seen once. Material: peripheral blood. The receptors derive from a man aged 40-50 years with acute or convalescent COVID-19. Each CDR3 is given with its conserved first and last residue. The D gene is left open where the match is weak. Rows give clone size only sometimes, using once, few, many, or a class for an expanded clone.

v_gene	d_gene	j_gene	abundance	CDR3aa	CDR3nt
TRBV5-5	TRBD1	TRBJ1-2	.	CASSLPDRGYGYTF	TGTGCCAGCAGCTTGCCGGACAGGGGGTATGGCTACACCTTC
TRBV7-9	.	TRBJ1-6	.	CASSFVIEGSPLHF	TGTGCCAGCAGCTTTGTGATAGAGGGTTCACCCCTCCACTTT
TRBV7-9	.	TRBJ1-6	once	CASSLARGGRNSPLHF	TGTGCCAGCAGCTTAGCGCGAGGGGGTAGGAATTCACCCCTCCACTTT
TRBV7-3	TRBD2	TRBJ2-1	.	CASSSLAGGRPEQFF	TGTGCCAGCAGCTCACTAGCGGGGGGGCGTCCCGAGCAGTTCTTC
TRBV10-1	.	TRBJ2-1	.	CASSESGLGGRFF	TGCGCCAGCAGTGAGTCAGGTCTGGGAGGCCGGTTCTTC
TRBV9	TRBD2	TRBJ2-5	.	CASSLPSGGDGETQYF	TGTGCCAGCAGCTTGCCTAGCGGGGGGGATGGAGAGACCCAGTACTTC
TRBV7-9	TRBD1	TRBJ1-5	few	CASSLVGQEMQPQHF	TGTGCCAGCAGCTTAGTGGGACAGGAAATGCAGCCCCAGCATTTT
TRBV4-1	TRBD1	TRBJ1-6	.	CASSLRQGDNSPLHF	TGCGCCAGCAGCTTAAGACAGGGCGATAATTCACCCCTCCACTTT
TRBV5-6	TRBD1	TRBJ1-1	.	CASSRDRGIGVNTEAFF	TGTGCCAGCAGCCGGGACAGGGGTATCGGGGTGAACACTGAAGCTTTCTTT
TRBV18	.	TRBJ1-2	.	CASSLTQGTDGYTF	TGTGCCAGCTCACTCACGCAGGGAACTGATGGCTACACCTTC
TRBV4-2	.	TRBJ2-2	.	CASSQELADDTGELFF	TGTGCCAGCAGCCAAGAACTAGCCGATGACACCGGGGAGCTGTTTTTT
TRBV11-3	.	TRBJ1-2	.	CASSLVAGSNYGYTF	TGTGCCAGCAGTTTAGTGGCGGGATCTAACTATGGCTACACCTTC
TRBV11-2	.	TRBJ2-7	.	CASSLEHHGASEQYF	TGTGCCAGCAGCTTAGAACACCATGGGGCCTCCGAGCAGTACTTC
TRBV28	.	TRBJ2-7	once	CASSLTVGGYEQYF	TGTGCCAGCAGTTTGACAGTGGGTGGTTACGAGCAGTACTTC
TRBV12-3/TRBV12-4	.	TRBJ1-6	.	CASSALQGLPLHF	TGTGCCAGCAGTGCGTTACAGGGATTACCCCTCCACTTT
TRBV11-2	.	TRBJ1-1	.	CASSLDGQKAFF	TGTGCCAGCAGCTTAGATGGGCAGAAAGCTTTCTTT
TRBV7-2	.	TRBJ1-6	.	CASSLVHGGPLHF	TGTGCCAGCAGCTTAGTGCACGGAGGCCCCCTCCACTTT
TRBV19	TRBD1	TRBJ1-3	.	CASGWGYGQEIYF	TGTGCCAGTGGGTGGGGATACGGACAGGAGATATATTTT
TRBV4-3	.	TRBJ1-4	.	CASSSFGGNRAQNEKLFF	TGCGCCAGCAGCTCATTTGGGGGTAACAGGGCCCAAAATGAAAAACTGTTTTTT
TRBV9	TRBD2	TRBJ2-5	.	CASSVAPGLAGGNRVQETQYF	TGTGCCAGCAGCGTTGCCCCAGGACTAGCGGGGGGGAATCGAGTCCAAGAGACCCAGTACTTC
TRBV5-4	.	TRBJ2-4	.	CASSRLQGLGNIQYF	TGTGCCAGCAGTCGCCTCCAGGGTTTGGGAAACATTCAGTACTTC
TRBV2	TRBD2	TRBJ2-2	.	CASTGAGGFPGELFF	TGTGCCAGCACCGGTGCGGGGGGGTTTCCCGGGGAGCTGTTTTTT
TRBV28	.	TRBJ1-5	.	CASSRDSYYQPQHF	TGTGCCAGCAGCCGGGACTCCTATTATCAGCCCCAGCATTTT